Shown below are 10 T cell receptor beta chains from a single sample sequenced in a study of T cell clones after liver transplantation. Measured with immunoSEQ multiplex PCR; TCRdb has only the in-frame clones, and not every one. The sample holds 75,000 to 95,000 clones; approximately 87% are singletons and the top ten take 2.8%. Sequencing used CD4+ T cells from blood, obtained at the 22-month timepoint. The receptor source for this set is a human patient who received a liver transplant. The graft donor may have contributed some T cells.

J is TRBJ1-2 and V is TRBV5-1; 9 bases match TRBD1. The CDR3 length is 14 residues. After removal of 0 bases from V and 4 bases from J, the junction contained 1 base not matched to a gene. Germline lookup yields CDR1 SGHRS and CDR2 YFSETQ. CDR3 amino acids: CASSLGDRAYGYTF. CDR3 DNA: TGCGCCAGCAGCTTGGGGGACAGGGCCTATGGCTACACCTTC. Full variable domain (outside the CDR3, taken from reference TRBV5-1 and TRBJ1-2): KAGVTQTPRYLIKTRGQQVTLSCSPISGHRSVSWYQQTPGQGLQFLFEYFSETQRNKGNFPGRFSGRQFSNSRSEMNVSTLELGDSALYLCASSLGDRAYGYTFGSGTRLTVV.

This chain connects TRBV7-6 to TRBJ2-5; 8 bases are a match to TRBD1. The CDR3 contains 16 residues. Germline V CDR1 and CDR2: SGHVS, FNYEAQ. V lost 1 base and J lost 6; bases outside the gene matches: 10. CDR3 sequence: CASSLVSGQGMQTQYF. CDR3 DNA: TGTGCCAGCAGCTTAGTTTCTGGACAGGGTATGCAGACCCAGTACTTC. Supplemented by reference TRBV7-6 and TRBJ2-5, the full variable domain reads GAGVSQSPRYKVTKRGQDVALRCDPISGHVSLYWYRQALGQGPEFLTYFNYEAQQDKSGLPNDRFSAERPEGSISTLTIQRTEQRDSAMYRCASSLVSGQGMQTQYFGPGTRLLVL.

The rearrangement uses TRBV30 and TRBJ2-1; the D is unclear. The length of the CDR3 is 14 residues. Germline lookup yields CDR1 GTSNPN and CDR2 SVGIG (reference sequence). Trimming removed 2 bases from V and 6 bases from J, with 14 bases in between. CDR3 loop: CAWSPTASRNEQFF. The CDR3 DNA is TGTGCCTGGAGTCCCACCGCGAGTCGCAATGAGCAGTTCTTC.

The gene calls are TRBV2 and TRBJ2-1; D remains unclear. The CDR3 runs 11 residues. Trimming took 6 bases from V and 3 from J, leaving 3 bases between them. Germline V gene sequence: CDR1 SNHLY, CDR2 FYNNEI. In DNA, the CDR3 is TGTGCCAGCAGCGGCTACAATGAGCAGTTCTTC. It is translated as CASSGYNEQFF.

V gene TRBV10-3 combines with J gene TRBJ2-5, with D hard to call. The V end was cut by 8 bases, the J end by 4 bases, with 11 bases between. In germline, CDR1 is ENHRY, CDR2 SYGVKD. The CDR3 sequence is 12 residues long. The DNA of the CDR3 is TGTGCCATCGCGGAAGAGGTAGAGACCCAGTACTTC. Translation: CAIAEEVETQYF.

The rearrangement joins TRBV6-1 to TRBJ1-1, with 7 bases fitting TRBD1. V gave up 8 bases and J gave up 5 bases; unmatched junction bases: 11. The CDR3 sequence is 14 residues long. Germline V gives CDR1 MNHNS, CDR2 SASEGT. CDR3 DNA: TGTGCCAGCCCGAAGGTAGCAGGGGGGACTGAAGCTTTCTTT. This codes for CASPKVAGGTEAFF.

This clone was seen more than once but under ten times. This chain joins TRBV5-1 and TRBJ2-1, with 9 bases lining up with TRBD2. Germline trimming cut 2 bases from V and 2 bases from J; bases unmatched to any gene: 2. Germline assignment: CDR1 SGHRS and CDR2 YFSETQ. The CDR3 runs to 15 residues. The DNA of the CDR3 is TGCGCCAGCAGCTTAATAGCGGGAGCCTACAATGAGCAGTTCTTC. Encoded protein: CASSLIAGAYNEQFF.

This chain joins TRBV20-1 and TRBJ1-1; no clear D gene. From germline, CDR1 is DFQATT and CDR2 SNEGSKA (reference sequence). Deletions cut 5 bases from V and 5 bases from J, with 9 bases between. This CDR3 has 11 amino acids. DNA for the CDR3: TGCAGTGCTGGCGTAAGGACTGAAGCTTTCTTT. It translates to CSAGVRTEAFF.

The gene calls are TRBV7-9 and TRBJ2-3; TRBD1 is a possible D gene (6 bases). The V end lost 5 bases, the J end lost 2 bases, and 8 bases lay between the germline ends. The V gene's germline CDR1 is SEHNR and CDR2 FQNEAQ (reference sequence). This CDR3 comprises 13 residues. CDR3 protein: CASSRQVTDTQYF. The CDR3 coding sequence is TGTGCCAGCAGCCGACAGGTCACAGATACGCAGTATTTT.

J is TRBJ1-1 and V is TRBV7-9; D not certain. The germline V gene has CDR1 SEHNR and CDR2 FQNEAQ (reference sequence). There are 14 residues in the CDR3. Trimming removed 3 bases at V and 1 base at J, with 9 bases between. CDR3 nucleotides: TGTGCCAGCAGCTTTGAGGCGGGGAACACTGAAGCTTTCTTT. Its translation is CASSFEAGNTEAFF.